There are many counts of the clone carrying this T cell receptor beta chain. Germline V gene data show CDR1 as MDHEN and CDR2 as SYDVKM. V gave up 6 bases and J gave up 2 bases; unmatched junction bases: 7. The CDR3 has 15 residues. Uncontrolled infections, other autoimmune diseases, pregnancy or lactation led to exclusion of patients. This specimen belongs to a study of T cells in Graves' hyperthyroidism and ophthalmopathy. Amplification of TCR beta CDR3 regions used RNA as the template. HTBI primers were used for first-round RT-PCR of the TCR CDR3. MiXCR was run by TCRdb on the multiplex PCR reads, yielding one entry per CDR3 protein. The sample includes under 350,000 distinct CDR3 sequences, around 23% seen only once; the top ten take roughly 52%.

Sequencing used blood. This sequence joins TRBV28 and TRBJ2-7, with 10 bases identical to TRBD1. The receptor's source is a woman in her fifties or sixties with Graves' hyperthyroidism. The CDR3: CASSPGTGVAYEQYF. For the CDR3, the DNA is TGTGCCAGCAGCCCTGGGACAGGGGTGGCCTACGAGCAGTACTTC. The full variable domain, with the rest looked up from reference TRBV28 and TRBJ2-7, is DVKVTQSSRYLVKRTGEKVFLECVQDMDHENMFWYRQDPGLGLRLIYFSYDVKMKEKGDIPEGYSVSREKKERFSLILESASTNQTSMYLCASSPGTGVAYEQYFGPGTRLTVT.